This T cell receptor beta chain comes out of a study of blood T cell repertoires in COVID-19. Study-wide context: Spain, Italy and the United States supplied samples that represented acute and convalescent COVID-19.

Sequenced by immunoSEQ multiplex PCR; TCRdb stores in-frame clones only, minus some. Altogether 230,000 or so clones are present, 80% to 85% being singletons, with the ten largest covering approximately 4.8%. There are 12 residues in the CDR3. Trimming cost V 8 bases and J 4 bases; bases outside gene matches: 3. The germline CDR1 and CDR2 sequences are MRHNA and SNTAGT. The gene calls are TRBV6-4 and TRBJ1-1, with 8 bases fitting TRBD1. The sequenced sample was peripheral blood. The sequence was collected from a man aged 50 to 60 with active or convalescent COVID-19. The DNA for the CDR3 is TGTGCCAGCCAGGGGGCGAGCACTGAAGCTTTCTTT. This gives the protein CASQGASTEAFF.